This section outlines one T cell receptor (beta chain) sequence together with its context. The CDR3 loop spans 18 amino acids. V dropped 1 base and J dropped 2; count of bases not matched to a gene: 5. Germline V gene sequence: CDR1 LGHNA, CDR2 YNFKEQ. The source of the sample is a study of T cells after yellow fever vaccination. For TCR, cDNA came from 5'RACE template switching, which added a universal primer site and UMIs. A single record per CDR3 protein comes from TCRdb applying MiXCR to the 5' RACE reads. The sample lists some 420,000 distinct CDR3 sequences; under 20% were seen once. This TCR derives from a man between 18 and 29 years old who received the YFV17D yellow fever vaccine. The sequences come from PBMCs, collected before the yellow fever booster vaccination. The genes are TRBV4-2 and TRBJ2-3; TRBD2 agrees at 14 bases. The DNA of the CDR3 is TGTGCCAGCAGCCAAGTCGGACTAGCGGGGGGCGACACAGATACGCAGTATTTT. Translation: CASSQVGLAGGDTDTQYF.